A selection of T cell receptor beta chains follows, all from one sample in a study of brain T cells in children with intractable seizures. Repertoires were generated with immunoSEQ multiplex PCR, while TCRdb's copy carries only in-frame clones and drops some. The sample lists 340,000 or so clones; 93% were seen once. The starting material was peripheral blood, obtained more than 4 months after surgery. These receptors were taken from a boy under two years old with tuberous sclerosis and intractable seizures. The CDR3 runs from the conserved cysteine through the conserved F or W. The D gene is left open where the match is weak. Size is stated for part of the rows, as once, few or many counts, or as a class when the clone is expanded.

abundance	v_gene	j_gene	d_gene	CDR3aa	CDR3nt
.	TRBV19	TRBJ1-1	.	CASSIQGDRDTEAFF	TGTGCCAGTAGTATCCAGGGTGATCGTGACACTGAAGCTTTCTTT
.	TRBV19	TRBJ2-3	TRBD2	CASSIRGGSTDTQYF	TGTGCCAGTAGTATACGGGGGGGGAGCACAGATACGCAGTATTTT
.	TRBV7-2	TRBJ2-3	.	CASSKRTDTVRYF	TGTGCCAGCAGCAAGAGGACAGACACGGTTCGGTATTTT
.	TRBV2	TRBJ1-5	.	CASRLGGLYQPQHF	TGTGCCAGCAGACTGGGGGGGTTGTATCAGCCCCAGCATTTT
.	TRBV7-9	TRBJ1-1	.	CASSYRAGGVLTEAFF	TGTGCCAGCAGCTATAGGGCGGGGGGCGTCCTCACTGAAGCTTTCTTT
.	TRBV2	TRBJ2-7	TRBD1	CASSLVQGLEQYF	TGTGCCAGCAGCCTAGTACAGGGGCTCGAGCAGTACTTC
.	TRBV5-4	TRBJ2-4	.	CASSLWQAKNIQYF	TGTGCCAGCAGCTTGTGGCAGGCCAAAAACATTCAGTACTTC
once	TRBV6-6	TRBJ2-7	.	CASSRDATYEQYF	TGTGCCAGCAGCCGCGACGCTACCTACGAGCAGTACTTC
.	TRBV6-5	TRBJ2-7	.	CASSSTAYEQYF	TGTGCCAGCAGTTCGACAGCTTACGAGCAGTACTTC
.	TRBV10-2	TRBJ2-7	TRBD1	CASRNIGTENHEQYF	TGCGCCAGCAGGAACATCGGGACAGAAAACCACGAGCAGTACTTC
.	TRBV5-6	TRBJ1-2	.	CASSRQKWNTF	TGTGCCAGCAGCCGCCAAAAGTGGAACACCTTC
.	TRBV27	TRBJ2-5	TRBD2	CASSLRLATSQETQYF	TGTGCCAGCAGTCTAAGACTAGCGACATCCCAAGAGACCCAGTACTTC
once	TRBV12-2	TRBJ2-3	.	CASLTGIRERETDTQYF	TGTGCAAGTCTCACGGGGATACGCGAGCGGGAGACAGATACGCAGTATTTT
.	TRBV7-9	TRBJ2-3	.	CASSPGYGTDTQYF	TGTGCCAGCAGCCCAGGTTATGGGACAGATACGCAGTATTTT